This T cell receptor (beta chain) was recovered during a study of blood T cell repertoires in COVID-19. Study summary: The origin of the acute and convalescent COVID-19 samples was the United States, Italy and Spain. PBMCs, B-cell-depleted T cells, or T cells provided the cDNA or gDNA that made up the material.

In the authors' workflow: The authors estimated nucleated cell counts from reference gene primer amplification. Some clones are missing from TCRdb's copy, which holds only in-frame ones; the method was immunoSEQ multiplex PCR. That table is the source of V, J and clone size, and D and trimming were worked out from the DNA. The sample lists approximately 37,000 clones; 80% to 90% were seen once. This clone is deemed medium-sized. Different DNA sequences within this sample yield the same CDR3. This clonotype originated in a man in his forties or fifties with active COVID-19. The specimen sequenced was peripheral blood.

For the CDR3, the DNA is TGTGCCAGCAGCCGAGATAATTCACCCCTCCACTTT. This codes for CASSRDNSPLHF. The chain joins TRBV7-9 to TRBJ1-6; the D is unclear. The V and J ends lost 5 bases and 5 bases respectively, with 4 bases between them. This CDR3 region has 12 residues. The germline gives CDR1 SEHNR, CDR2 FQNEAQ (reference sequence).